This T cell receptor beta chain was recovered during a study of CD4 and CD8 cells across lung adenocarcinoma regions. Localized lung adenocarcinoma, a non-small cell lung cancer, affected the donors. The CDR3 length is 20 residues. The V gene's germline CDR1 is MNHEY and CDR2 SMNVEV (reference sequence). Trimming removed 5 bases from V and 3 bases from J; junction bases left unmatched: 15. TCRdb reanalysed the PCR reads using MiXCR and keeps one entry per CDR3 protein. The table lists under 8,500 distinct CDR3 sequences, less than 55% of them singletons, with around 30% in the top ten. This rearrangement joins TRBV27 to TRBJ2-3; TRBD2 matches 15 bases. The source is a female donor with lung adenocarcinoma. The CD4 and CD8 labels of this study may be unreliable. Sample: CD4+ T cells from the center of a lung tumor. The CDR3 coding sequence is TGTGCCAGCAGTCCCCGCCGGACTAGCGGGAGGGCCTATGGGACAGATACGCAGTATTTT. It specifies CASSPRRTSGRAYGTDTQYF.